This T cell receptor beta chain was recovered during a study of blood T cell repertoires in COVID-19. Across the study: COVID-19 samples, acute and convalescent, were from the United States, Italy and Spain. Nucleic acid was either cDNA or gDNA, and it came from T cells, B-cell-depleted T cells, or PBMCs.

The method was immunoSEQ multiplex PCR; TCRdb's version includes in-frame clones alone and lacks a portion of them. Among 20,000 to 25,000 clones listed, roughly 80% were seen once. This clonotype originated in an elderly woman with acute or convalescent COVID-19. The sample taken for sequencing was peripheral blood.

CDR3: CASSPPGIAGAEQYF. In DNA, the CDR3 is TGTGCCAGCAGCCCCCCTGGAATAGCGGGAGCCGAGCAGTACTTC. J is TRBJ2-7 and V is TRBV7-2; 9 nucleotides agree with TRBD2. The CDR3 totals 15 residues. CDR1 SGHTA and CDR2 FQGNSA come from the germline V gene. With V trimmed by 5 bases and J by 6 bases, 11 bases remained unmatched.